This entry lists 2 T cell receptor beta chains sequenced from one sample in a study of shared clonotypes between healthy human individuals. Using immunoSEQ multiplex PCR, the repertoire was profiled, and TCRdb retains in-frame clones only, with some absent. In the table there are roughly 480,000 clones, around 79% of which are singletons. Sequenced: PBMCs. These receptors all come from a woman in her thirties or forties in good health. Some clones in this sample may be carry-over from other donors' samples.

The gene calls are TRBV7-9 and TRBJ1-4; a weak D match, TRBD1 (5 bases). The CDR3 extends over 13 amino acids. Trimming removed 5 bases from V and 8 bases from J, with 12 bases in between. Germline V gene data show CDR1 as SEHNR and CDR2 as FQNEAQ (reference sequence). The CDR3 DNA follows: TGTGCCAGCAGCCCCGACAGACGCGAAAAACTGTTTTTT. Its protein product is CASSPDRREKLFF.

The chain links TRBV9 to TRBJ2-7; perhaps D is TRBD1 or TRBD2 (5 bases each). This CDR3 is built from 16 residues. V lost 3 bases and J 7 bases, leaving 23 bases between the germline ends. Per the germline V gene, CDR1 is SGDLS and CDR2 is YYNGEE. In nucleotides, the CDR3 is TGTGCCAGCAGCGCCCACCCCCCGGGGCTTCTTTTGGAGCAGTACTTC. It encodes CASSAHPPGLLLEQYF.